This T cell receptor (beta chain) stems from a study of T cells in Graves' hyperthyroidism and ophthalmopathy. Study-level results: Blood also held most thyroid clonotypes expanded beyond 0.001.

Orbital computed tomography, thyroid ultrasound, serum thyroxine and TRAb, and clinical symptoms together informed the diagnoses. The investigators amplified TCR beta CDR3 regions from RNA transcripts. HTBI primers drove first-round RT-PCR of the TCR CDR3. One entry per CDR3 protein, called by TCRdb with MiXCR from the multiplex PCR reads. Seen here are roughly 290,000 distinct CDR3 sequences, over 15% observed once, and the top ten hold approximately 60%. V lost 6 bases and J lost 7; bases outside the gene matches: 13. CDR1 is MDHEN, CDR2 SYDVKM, per germline. There are 16 residues in the CDR3. This clonotype was seen repeatedly, ten times or more. Its target is not known.

The rearrangement joins TRBV28 to TRBJ1-5, with TRBD1 matching 9 bases. The origin of this receptor is a woman aged 55-75 years with Graves' ophthalmopathy. The sample was blood. Here the CDR3 reads CASRILTGGNPQPQHF. The CDR3 DNA follows: TGTGCCAGCAGGATCCTGACAGGGGGAAACCCCCAGCCCCAGCATTTT.